These T cell receptor beta chains were read from a single sample in a study of shared clonotypes between healthy human individuals. Measured with immunoSEQ multiplex PCR; TCRdb has only the in-frame clones, and not every one. Seen here are 550,000 to 600,000 clones, roughly 98% observed once, and the top ten hold approximately 0.3%. The sequenced sample consisted of naive CD8+ T cells sorted from blood. These receptor sequences come from a man aged 25 to 45 in good health. Each CDR3 is given with its conserved first and last residue. D genes are given only for firm matches. Only part of the rows carry a size: once, few, many, or a class if the clone is expanded.

j_gene | v_gene | abundance | d_gene | CDR3aa | CDR3nt
TRBJ1-2 | TRBV9 | NA | NA | CASSPTGHNYGYTF | TGTGCCAGCAGCCCGACAGGTCATAACTATGGCTACACCTTC
TRBJ2-7 | TRBV27 | NA | NA | CASSLSGDEQYF | TGTGCCAGCAGTTTATCTGGGGACGAGCAGTACTTC
TRBJ2-7 | TRBV5-1 | NA | NA | CASSTYVTDRYEQYF | TGCGCCAGCAGCACGTACGTCACAGACAGATACGAGCAGTACTTC
TRBJ2-6 | TRBV7-9 | NA | NA | CASETWANVLTF | TGTGCCAGCGAAACATGGGCCAACGTCCTGACTTTC
TRBJ1-1 | TRBV5-5 | NA | NA | CASSLGLNTEAFF | TGTGCCAGCAGCTTGGGCTTGAACACTGAAGCTTTCTTT
TRBJ2-7 | TRBV11-2 | NA | NA | CASTSNYEQYF | TGTGCCAGCACCTCGAACTACGAGCAGTACTTC
TRBJ2-7 | TRBV11-2 | NA | TRBD2 | CASSLGGSVSYEQYF | TGTGCCAGCAGCTTAGGCGGGAGTGTATCCTACGAGCAGTACTTC
TRBJ2-7 | TRBV7-8 | once | NA | CASRPGISRGYEQYF | TGTGCCAGCAGACCAGGGATTAGTCGGGGTTACGAGCAGTACTTC
TRBJ2-3 | TRBV7-6 | once | NA | CASSLKGETDTQYF | TGTGCCAGCAGCTTAAAAGGGGAGACAGATACGCAGTATTTT
TRBJ2-7 | TRBV29-1 | NA | NA | CSVEEGSTYEQYF | TGCAGCGTTGAGGAGGGCTCGACATACGAGCAGTACTTC
TRBJ2-1 | TRBV27 | NA | NA | CASTHRARNNEQFF | TGTGCCAGTACTCACAGAGCCCGGAACAATGAGCAGTTCTTC
TRBJ2-1 | TRBV20-1 | NA | NA | CSARGANEQFF | TGCAGTGCGCGAGGGGCGAATGAGCAGTTCTTC
TRBJ1-5 | TRBV7-8 | NA | NA | CASSLRKREPQHF | TGTGCCAGCAGCTTAAGAAAGCGAGAGCCCCAGCATTTT
TRBJ2-5 | TRBV7-9 | NA | TRBD1 | CASSLARGKETQYF | TGTGCCAGCAGCTTAGCCAGGGGGAAAGAGACCCAGTACTTC
TRBJ2-1 | TRBV6-4 | NA | TRBD2 | CASSVGGTSGYEQFF | TGTGCCAGCAGTGTGGGGGGGACTAGCGGGTATGAGCAGTTCTTC
TRBJ2-3 | TRBV7-9 | NA | NA | CASRAGSTDTQYF | TGTGCCAGCAGGGCAGGGAGCACAGATACGCAGTATTTT
TRBJ2-2 | TRBV7-9 | NA | TRBD2 | CASSPGLAGINTGELFF | TGTGCCAGCAGCCCTGGACTAGCGGGGATAAACACCGGGGAGCTGTTTTTT
TRBJ1-3 | TRBV27 | once | NA | CASRTGPSGNTIYF | TGTGCCAGCAGAACAGGGCCCTCTGGAAACACCATATATTTT
TRBJ2-7 | TRBV28 | NA | NA | CASKPLFGGAGEQYF | TGTGCCAGCAAACCCCTTTTCGGGGGAGCGGGCGAGCAGTACTTC
TRBJ2-5 | TRBV7-2 | once | TRBD2 | CASSPFSGSGETQYF | TGTGCCAGCAGCCCGTTTAGCGGGAGCGGTGAGACCCAGTACTTC
TRBJ2-7 | TRBV15 | NA | NA | CATSREPQGRWEQYF | TGTGCCACCAGCAGAGAACCGCAGGGTAGGTGGGAGCAGTACTTC
TRBJ1-5 | TRBV7-6 | once | TRBD1 | CASSPGTGLGQPQHF | TGTGCCAGCAGCCCAGGGACAGGGCTTGGACAGCCCCAGCATTTT
TRBJ2-7 | TRBV10-2 | NA | TRBD1 | CASREDRAGEQYF | TGCGCCAGCAGGGAGGACAGGGCGGGGGAGCAGTACTTC
TRBJ2-1 | TRBV7-7 | NA | NA | CASSFSPPSRGQYNEQFF | TGTGCTAGCAGCTTTTCCCCCCCGTCGCGGGGGCAATACAATGAGCAGTTCTTC
TRBJ1-1 | TRBV7-9 | NA | NA | CASSFLPGSTEAFF | TGTGCCAGCAGCTTTCTCCCGGGGAGCACTGAAGCTTTCTTT
TRBJ2-7 | TRBV5-5 | NA | NA | CASSNVREQYF | TGTGCCAGCAGTAACGTTCGGGAGCAGTACTTC
TRBJ2-7 | TRBV7-2 | NA | NA | CASSLAPYEQYF | TGTGCCAGCAGCCTGGCTCCCTACGAGCAGTACTTC
TRBJ2-1 | TRBV9 | NA | NA | CASSPGINEQFF | TGTGCCAGCAGCCCAGGGATAAATGAGCAGTTCTTC
TRBJ2-2 | TRBV7-9 | NA | TRBD2 | CASSRRTGLAPTGELFF | TGTGCCAGCAGCCGAAGAACGGGACTAGCGCCGACCGGGGAGCTGTTTTTT
TRBJ2-4 | TRBV7-9 | NA | NA | CASSPNDRAKNIQYF | TGTGCCAGCAGCCCCAATGACAGAGCCAAAAACATTCAGTACTTC
TRBJ2-7 | TRBV10-2 | NA | NA | CASSERDSLLMFGQYF | TGCGCCAGCAGTGAGAGGGACTCTCTCCTTATGTTTGGGCAGTACTTC
TRBJ2-7 | TRBV27 | NA | NA | CASAFAGRDYEQYF | TGTGCCAGCGCCTTCGCGGGACGGGACTACGAGCAGTACTTC
TRBJ1-2 | TRBV19 | NA | NA | CASSPVGPLSYTF | TGTGCCAGTAGTCCCGTAGGACCTCTGAGCTACACCTTC
TRBJ2-6 | TRBV28 | once | TRBD2 | CASSSLAGDSGANVLTF | TGTGCCAGCAGTTCACTAGCGGGGGACTCTGGGGCCAACGTCCTGACTTTC
TRBJ2-2 | TRBV27 | once | NA | CASSLAGLAGELFF | TGTGCCAGCAGTTTAGCAGGACTTGCCGGGGAGCTGTTTTTT
TRBJ1-4 | TRBV15 | NA | NA | CATSRGGGTSNEKLFF | TGTGCCACCAGCAGAGGCGGAGGGACCTCTAATGAAAAACTGTTTTTT
TRBJ2-7 | TRBV5-1 | NA | TRBD1 | CASRDRDYEQYF | TGCGCCAGCAGGGACAGGGATTACGAGCAGTACTTC
TRBJ2-7 | TRBV5-5 | NA | NA | CASSDSYEQYF | TGTGCCAGCAGCGATTCCTACGAGCAGTACTTC
TRBJ2-2 | TRBV4-1 | NA | TRBD1 | CASSRPDRANGELFF | TGCGCCAGCAGCCGGCCGGACAGGGCAAACGGGGAGCTGTTTTTT
TRBJ2-7 | TRBV5-1 | NA | NA | CASSSPDTLEQYF | TGCGCCAGCAGCTCCCCTGACACGCTCGAGCAGTACTTC
TRBJ1-4 | TRBV10-2 | once | NA | CASTHPGPREKLFF | TGCGCCAGCACCCATCCGGGACCGAGAGAAAAACTGTTTTTT
TRBJ1-2 | TRBV6-5 | once | NA | CASSYGANYGYTF | TGTGCCAGCAGTTACGGAGCGAACTATGGCTACACCTTC
TRBJ2-1 | TRBV18 | NA | NA | CASSPPVVTSQTYNEQFF | TGTGCCAGCTCACCACCGGTAGTAACTTCCCAGACATACAATGAGCAGTTCTTC
TRBJ2-1 | TRBV7-9 | NA | NA | CASSPASELSYNEQFF | TGTGCCAGCAGCCCCGCATCGGAGTTAAGCTACAATGAGCAGTTCTTC
TRBJ1-1 | TRBV7-9 | NA | NA | CASSLGDLTEAFF | TGTGCCAGCAGCTTAGGGGACCTCACTGAAGCTTTCTTT
TRBJ2-7 | TRBV29-1 | NA | TRBD2 | CSVTSGRFYEQYF | TGCAGCGTGACTAGCGGGAGATTCTACGAGCAGTACTTC
TRBJ2-7 | TRBV7-9 | NA | NA | CASYKTGSSYEQYF | TGTGCCAGTTATAAGACGGGTAGCTCCTACGAGCAGTACTTC
TRBJ2-1 | TRBV30 | NA | NA | CAWSVRSGTQTFF | TGTGCCTGGAGTGTACGTTCGGGGACCCAGACCTTCTTC
TRBJ1-1 | TRBV5-4 | NA | NA | CASSLEGQGTEAFF | TGTGCCAGCAGCTTGGAGGGTCAGGGTACTGAAGCTTTCTTT
TRBJ2-7 | TRBV27 | NA | NA | CASSLTHREQYF | TGTGCCAGCAGTTTGACACATCGCGAGCAGTACTTC
TRBJ1-5 | TRBV13 | NA | NA | CASSAEGGQPQHF | TGTGCCAGCAGCGCTGAGGGGGGTCAGCCCCAGCATTTT